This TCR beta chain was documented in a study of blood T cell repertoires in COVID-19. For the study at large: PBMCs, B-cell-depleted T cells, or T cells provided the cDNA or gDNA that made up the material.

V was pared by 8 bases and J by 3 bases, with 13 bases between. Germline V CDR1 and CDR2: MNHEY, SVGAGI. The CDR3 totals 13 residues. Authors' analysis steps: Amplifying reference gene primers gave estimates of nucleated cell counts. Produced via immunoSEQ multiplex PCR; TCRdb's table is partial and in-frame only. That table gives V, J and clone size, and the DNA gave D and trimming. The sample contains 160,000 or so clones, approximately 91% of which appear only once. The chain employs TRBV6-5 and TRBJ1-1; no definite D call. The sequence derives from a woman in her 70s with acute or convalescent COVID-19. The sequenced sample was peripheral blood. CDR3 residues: CASHVGRDTEAFF. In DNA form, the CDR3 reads TGTGCCAGCCACGTGGGGAGGGACACTGAAGCTTTCTTT.